This T cell receptor beta chain was sequenced in a study of metastatic and nonmetastatic thyroid tumors. Overall study context: Samples came from malignant and benign thyroid patients, and repertoires were compared across blood and tumor or nodule tissue. The study, taken as a whole, reports: As reported, TCR beta diversity in blood and tumor was significantly higher in malignant thyroid tumors than in benign nodules.

Trimming took 1 base from V and 4 from J, leaving 8 bases between them. Germline CDR1 is SGHRS and CDR2 is YFSETQ. The CDR3 is 13 amino acids. No treatment of any kind had been given to any patient before thyroid surgery. In the case of this clone: Its antigen is as yet unknown. A read error is possible here, since a much larger clone lies one base away.

In the authors' workflow: Using the CDR3 differences seen across clinicopathological groups, the authors built a distant-metastasis classifier for papillary thyroid cancer, which was meant to discriminate distant-metastatic patients. TCRdb reprocessed the PCR reads using MiXCR. It is TCRdb's table, rather than the study itself, that gives the V and J calls and clone size. The sample lists 85,000 to 95,000 clones, approximately 15% occurring once. The sample consisted of blood. The V gene is TRBV5-1, the J gene TRBJ1-1; no clear D gene. The source of this sequence is a female donor with papillary thyroid cancer or a benign thyroid nodule (not recorded which). Some clones in this sample may be carry-over from other donors' samples. The CDR3 loop reads CASSLLGGTEAFF. CDR3 nucleotide sequence: TGCGCCAGCAGCTTGTTGGGAGGCACTGAAGCTTTCTTT.